This T cell receptor (beta chain) was found in a study of CD8 T cells in Susac syndrome. The multiple sclerosis control group was made up of treatment-naive patients with stable or active relapsing-remitting disease. CDR3 length: 15 amino acids. Germline V gives CDR1 LGHDT, CDR2 YNNKEL (reference sequence). V gave up 1 base and J gave up 2 bases; unmatched junction bases: 2. The authors reverse transcribed about 0.45 to 1 ug RNA with random hexamers. The method of amplification for TCR beta CDR3 was immunoSEQ multiplex PCR, covering 54 Vbeta and 13 Jbeta. TCRdb ran MiXCR on the immunoSEQ multiplex PCR reads and lists one entry per CDR3 protein. The sample records some 260,000 distinct CDR3 sequences, approximately 84% being singletons.

The receptor comes from a human donor with multiple sclerosis. This chain joins TRBV3-1 and TRBJ2-3, with 8 positions matching TRBD1. Sequences were obtained from CD8+ T cells from PBMCs. CDR3 sequence: CASSQGTGPTDTQYF. The CDR3 region has the DNA TGTGCCAGCAGCCAAGGGACAGGGCCCACAGATACGCAGTATTTT.